This TCR beta chain was captured in a study of read filtering for tumor transcriptome and immune sequencing. Overall study context: Per sample, TCR-region reads ranged about 4.05 to 10.27 million by IR-seq, roughly 85 to 1273 by RNA-seq. The study, taken as a whole, reports: Approximately 80% of IR-seq clonotypes had one read, totaling 3% to 4.5% of reads; RNA-seq: about 69% and 49%.

This library used about 360 ng RNA and molecular barcoded adaptors spanning alpha/delta and beta/gamma chains. TCRdb re-derived calls from the reads in MiXCR, one entry per CDR3 protein. The table has about 61,000 distinct CDR3 sequences, around 21% seen once. Germline loops: CDR1 SGHNT, CDR2 YENEEA. V was shortened by 4 bases and J by 1 base, with 9 bases between the two germline ends. The CDR3 loop spans 14 amino acids. This clonotype was found many times. Antigen: not known. What was sequenced was a population of CD138-negative cells sorted from bone marrow. The clonotype was recovered from a donor aged 40 or over with multiple myeloma. The chain combines TRBV11-3 with TRBJ2-3; the D gene is possibly TRBD1 (5 bases). The CDR3 is CASSSETGTDTQYF. The CDR3 coding sequence is TGTGCCAGCAGCTCAGAGACAGGCACAGATACGCAGTATTTT.